This T cell receptor (beta chain) was captured in a study of blood T cell repertoires in COVID-19. Clones were read by immunoSEQ multiplex PCR, and TCRdb kept only the in-frame ones, dropping some. Of 320,000 or so clones listed, 85% are singletons. CDR1 MGHDK and CDR2 SYGVNS come from the germline V gene. The CDR3 contains 16 residues. The junction had 8 bases not matched to a gene; V was cut back by 2 bases and J by 9 bases. This clone is a singleton in its sample. This receptor was obtained from a woman between 25 and 40 years old who had been exposed to COVID-19. The source material was PBMCs or T cells enriched from blood (not recorded which). This rearrangement joins TRBV25-1 to TRBJ2-1; 12 nucleotides line up with TRBD1. The CDR3 DNA follows: TGTGCCAGCAGTGAAAGGCTCGGGACAGGGGGCACTGAGCAGTTCTTC. Its protein product is CASSERLGTGGTEQFF.